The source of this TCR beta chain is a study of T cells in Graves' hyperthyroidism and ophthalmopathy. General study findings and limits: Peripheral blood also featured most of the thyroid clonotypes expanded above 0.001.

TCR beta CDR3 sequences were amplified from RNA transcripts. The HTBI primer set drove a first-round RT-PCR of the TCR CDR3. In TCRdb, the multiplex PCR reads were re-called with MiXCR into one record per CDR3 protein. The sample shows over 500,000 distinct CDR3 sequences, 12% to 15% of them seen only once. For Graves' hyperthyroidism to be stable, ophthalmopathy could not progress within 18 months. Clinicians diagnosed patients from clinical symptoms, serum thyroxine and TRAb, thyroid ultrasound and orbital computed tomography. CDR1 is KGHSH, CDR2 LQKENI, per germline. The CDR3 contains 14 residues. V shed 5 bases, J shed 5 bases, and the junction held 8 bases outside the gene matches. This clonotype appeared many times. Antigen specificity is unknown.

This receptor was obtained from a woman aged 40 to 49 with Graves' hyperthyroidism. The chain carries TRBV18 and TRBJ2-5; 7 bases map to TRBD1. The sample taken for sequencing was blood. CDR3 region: CASSSFTGAETQYF. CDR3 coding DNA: TGTGCCAGCTCATCATTTACAGGGGCGGAGACCCAGTACTTC.